This T cell receptor (beta chain) stems from a study of CD8+CD57+ T cells in acquired aplastic anemia. Across the whole study: DNA per sorted CD4+ or CD8+ sample ranged about 0.2 to 27.4 ug, averaging about 3.4 ug.

Genomic DNA provided the template from which TCR beta VDJ and CDR3 profiles were obtained. MiXCR was run by TCRdb on the reads, yielding one entry per CDR3 protein. The data hold 150,000 or so distinct CDR3 sequences, with roughly 45% observed a single time. With V trimmed by 4 bases and J by 7 bases, 14 bases remained unmatched. The CDR3 is made up of 17 amino acids. The germline CDR1 and CDR2 sequences are SGHDN and FVKESK. Overall study findings and caveats: Overlapping CD8+ CDR3 repertoires of patients and controls contained approximately 29 shared sequences.

Before being chosen for sequencing, patients had shown CD8+CD57+ cell expansion by flow cytometry. Patients were untreated when blood was sampled. This clonotype occurred many times. Its specificity is unknown. V is TRBV14 and J is TRBJ2-1, with TRBD2 matching 9 bases. The specimen was sorted CD4+, CD8+, or CD8+CD57+ T cells (not recorded which) from PBMCs. The clonotype was recovered from a human donor with aplastic anemia. As DNA, the CDR3 is TGTGCCAGCAGCCTTAGGAGGGCTAGCGGGATTAAAAATGAGCAGTTCTTC. This sequence encodes CASSLRRASGIKNEQFF.